Shown below are 29 T cell receptor beta chains from a single sample sequenced in a study of T cell responses to AZD1222 COVID-19 vaccine. Data came from immunoSEQ multiplex PCR; TCRdb stores just in-frame clones and leaves some out. The sample holds roughly 80,000 clones, 65% to 85% seen once. The specimen was peripheral blood, collected on day 0 of AZD1222 vaccination. Receptor source: an adult in good health.

The J gene is TRBJ1-1, the V gene TRBV11-2, with D hard to call. Trimming removed 3 bases from V and 7 bases from J, with 9 bases in between. Per germline, CDR1 SGHAT and CDR2 FQNNGV. This CDR3 region has 12 residues. The chain's CDR3 is CASSFNKVEAFF. The CDR3 DNA reads TGTGCCAGCAGCTTCAATAAGGTTGAAGCTTTCTTT.

There are a few counts of this clone. This chain joins TRBV5-1 and TRBJ2-2; TRBD1 aligns across 7 bases. The CDR3 length is 15 residues. Losses at the gene ends were 4 bases for V and 4 bases for J; bases not matched to a gene: 7. CDR1 and CDR2 (germline): SGHRS, YFSETQ. CDR3 in DNA: TGCGCCAGCAGCATCGGGACAGTGGGCACCGGGGAGCTGTTTTTT. Amino acids: CASSIGTVGTGELFF.

This chain links TRBV10-2 with TRBJ1-1; possible D gene TRBD1, 5 bases. Germline V CDR1 and CDR2: WSHSY, SAAADI. V lost 8 bases and J lost 6, with 13 bases in between. The CDR3 covers 12 residues. The DNA of the CDR3 is TGCGCCAGCCGGCCAGGGTTCGCTGAAGCTTTCTTT. This translates into CASRPGFAEAFF.

The rearrangement uses TRBV6-5 and TRBJ2-7; D possibly corresponds to TRBD1 (6 bases). Germline V CDR1 and CDR2: MNHEY, SVGAGI. The V end was cut by 7 bases, the J end by 3 bases, with 13 bases between. The CDR3 consists of 13 residues. The CDR3 DNA reads TGTGCCAGCAACCACCGGGACAACTACGAGCAGTACTTC. This sequence encodes CASNHRDNYEQYF.

By proportion, this clone is medium-sized. The sample carries other DNA sequences with the same CDR3. The CDR3 nucleotides are TGCGCCAGCAGCCAGGGTAGTCCCACTGAAGCTTTCTTT. Translation: CASSQGSPTEAFF. This chain connects TRBV4-3 to TRBJ1-1, with D uncertain. This CDR3 has 13 amino acids. Trimming stripped 3 bases from V and 4 bases from J, with 9 bases between. Germline CDR1 LGHNA, CDR2 YSLEER.

This CDR3 reads CATSGGARNEQFF. The CDR3 DNA sequence: TGTGCCACCAGTGGGGGGGCGCGCAATGAGCAGTTCTTC. The chain combines TRBV24-1 with TRBJ2-1; D tentatively fits TRBD1 or TRBD2 (6 bases each). Trimming stripped 5 bases from V and 6 bases from J, with 10 bases between. CDR3 length: 13 residues. Germline loops: CDR1 KGHDR, CDR2 SFDVKD.

This clone was recorded once. The chain employs TRBV4-3 and TRBJ2-5; TRBD2 matches at 7 bases. The CDR3 extends over 13 amino acids. V lost 8 bases, J lost 5 bases, and 8 bases stayed unmatched. CDR1 LGHNA and CDR2 YSLEER come from the germline V gene. The chain's CDR3 is CASGEGSYETQYF. Here the CDR3 DNA reads TGCGCCAGCGGGGAGGGCAGTTATGAGACCCAGTACTTC.

This chain links TRBV5-1 with TRBJ1-1; no definite D call. The CDR3 is 15 amino acids. Trimming cost V 3 bases and J 1 base, with 13 bases left between them. Germline V gives CDR1 SGHRS, CDR2 YFSETQ. In DNA, the CDR3 is TGCGCCAGCAGCTCCAGACAACGGGGGAACACTGAAGCTTTCTTT. Translated, it gives CASSSRQRGNTEAFF.

CDR3 nucleotides: TGTGCCAGCAGTGTAGGGGAGCCGGGCACAGCAGATACGCAGTATTTT. It yields the protein CASSVGEPGTADTQYF. The J gene is TRBJ2-3, the V gene TRBV2; D might be TRBD1 or TRBD2, each matching 5 bases. The CDR3 runs 16 residues. Per the germline V gene, CDR1 is SNHLY and CDR2 is FYNNEI. The V and J ends lost 4 bases and 4 bases respectively, with 18 bases between them.

The chain carries TRBV6-5 and TRBJ2-7; D gene unclear. Trimming shortened V by 1 base and J by 12 bases, and 13 bases separated the two germline ends. Per germline, CDR1 MNHEY and CDR2 SVGAGI. This CDR3 has 12 amino acids. CDR3 in amino acids: CASSYFPPWGYF. The CDR3 nucleotides are TGTGCCAGCAGTTACTTCCCCCCCTGGGGGTACTTC.

CDR3 DNA sequence: TGCGCCAGCAGCCAGAAAAACCCGGGACTAGCGGGGGCGGGGGAGACCCAGTACTTC. Translating it yields CASSQKNPGLAGAGETQYF. The chain is built from TRBV4-1 and TRBJ2-5; 14 bases are shared with TRBD2. The CDR3 sequence is 19 residues long. Germline V gives CDR1 MGHRA, CDR2 YSYEKL. The J segment lost 5 bases and the V segment lost 3 bases, leaving 14 bases of the junction unmatched.

This chain joins TRBV5-1 and TRBJ2-3; TRBD2 matches at 9 bases. Germline V CDR1 and CDR2: SGHRS, YFSETQ. Losses at the gene ends were 0 bases for V and 4 bases for J; bases not matched to a gene: 3. This CDR3 contains 15 residues. This CDR3 reads CASSLGGGASDTQYF. The CDR3 DNA reads TGCGCCAGCAGCTTGGGCGGGGGGGCCTCAGATACGCAGTATTTT.

The chain uses TRBV3-1 (or the pseudogene TRBV3-2) and TRBJ2-1; the D gene is possibly TRBD2 (6 bases). The CDR3 covers 18 residues. Germline V gene lookup returns CDR1 LGHDT and CDR2 YNNKEL (reference sequence). V was pared by 2 bases and J by 4 bases, with 21 bases between. The CDR3 sequence is CASSQPRRTNPRYNEQFF. The CDR3 DNA reads TGTGCCAGCAGCCAACCGCGAAGGACTAACCCCCGATACAATGAGCAGTTCTTC.

The rearrangement links TRBV9 to TRBJ1-1, with D tentatively TRBD1 (5 bases). Germline assignment: CDR1 SGDLS and CDR2 YYNGEE. The CDR3 contains 15 residues. The V end was cut by 4 bases, the J end by 0 bases, with 13 bases between. In DNA form, the CDR3 reads TGTGCCAGCAGCCCTAGACCGGGACTGAACACTGAAGCTTTCTTT. This codes for CASSPRPGLNTEAFF.

The chain joins TRBV6-2 or TRBV6-3 to TRBJ2-5; 7 nucleotides match TRBD2. There are 14 residues in the CDR3. V trimming: 4 bases; J trimming: 5 bases; junction bases outside the gene matches: 7. Germline CDR1 and CDR2: MNHEY and SVGEGT. CDR3 protein: CASSSGGNRETQYF. CDR3 nucleotide sequence: TGTGCCAGCAGTTCCGGGGGGAATCGGGAGACCCAGTACTTC.

This clone was seen more than once but under ten times. The chain combines TRBV7-8 with TRBJ1-2, with a possible D match to TRBD1 (6 bases). The CDR3 sequence is 14 residues long. V dropped 3 bases and J dropped 3 bases, with 11 bases sitting between them. The V gene's germline CDR1 is SGHVS and CDR2 FQNEAQ. The CDR3 DNA reads as TGTGCCAGCAGCTTCCGGGGGCGCGACTATGGCTACACCTTC. Translating gives CASSFRGRDYGYTF.

This chain joins TRBV7-9 and TRBJ2-7, with 7 positions matching TRBD1. The length of the CDR3 is 13 residues. The ends lost 8 bases at V and 0 bases at J; junction bases unmatched: 4. The germline V gene has CDR1 SEHNR and CDR2 FQNEAQ (reference sequence). The CDR3 DNA is TGTGCCAGCCAAGGGACAGCCTCCTACGAGCAGTACTTC. Residues: CASQGTASYEQYF.

The genes are TRBV10-3 and TRBJ1-6; D perhaps matches TRBD1 (5 bases). Trimming took off 8 bases at V and 6 bases at J, with 11 bases between the two ends. The CDR3 runs 13 residues. The V gene's germline CDR1 is ENHRY and CDR2 SYGVKD. CDR3 sequence reads: CAIGTGGNSPLHF. CDR3 in DNA: TGTGCCATCGGGACCGGGGGTAATTCACCCCTCCACTTT.

The V gene is TRBV18, the J gene TRBJ1-5; 9 nucleotides line up with TRBD1. J lost 2 bases, V lost 5 bases, and 4 bases had no gene match. CDR3 size: 15 residues. CDR1 is KGHSH, CDR2 LQKENI, per germline. CDR3 region: CASSYRDRGNQPQHF. As DNA, the CDR3 is TGTGCCAGCTCATACCGGGACAGGGGCAATCAGCCCCAGCATTTT. The complete variable domain, with remaining parts taken from reference TRBV18 and TRBJ1-5, reads NAGVMQNPRHLVRRRGQEARLRCSPMKGHSHVYWYRQLPEEGLKFMVYLQKENIIDESGMPKERFSAEFPKEGPSILRIQQVVRGDSAAYFCASSYRDRGNQPQHFGDGTRLSIL.

This rearrangement joins TRBV11-2 to TRBJ2-1, with D unresolved. The germline V gene encodes CDR1 SGHAT and CDR2 FQNNGV. V shed 8 bases and J shed 6 bases, with 11 bases lying between them. The CDR3 runs to 12 residues. The CDR3 here is CASRELANEQFF. The CDR3 DNA follows: TGTGCCAGCCGCGAGTTGGCCAATGAGCAGTTCTTC.

Only a few counts were recorded for this clone. The chain has TRBV6-2 or TRBV6-3 and TRBJ1-5, with 7 positions matching TRBD1. CDR3 length equals 15 residues. J gave up 7 bases and V 5 bases, and 11 bases lay outside the gene matches. Germline values: CDR1 MNHEY, CDR2 SVGEGT. This CDR3 is CASSQTGEGGQPQHF. CDR3 nucleotides: TGTGCCAGCAGTCAAACAGGGGAAGGAGGACAGCCCCAGCATTTT.

The chain joins TRBV12-3 or TRBV12-4 to TRBJ1-1; no clear D gene. CDR3 length: 13 residues. Trimming removed 6 bases from V and 4 bases from J, with 12 bases in between. CDR3 residues: CASRRERATEAFF. The CDR3 bases are TGTGCCAGCAGAAGAGAGAGGGCCACTGAAGCTTTCTTT.

This sequence joins TRBV29-1 and TRBJ2-1; tentatively, D is TRBD2 (6 bases). There are 11 residues in the CDR3. Trimming removed 4 bases from V and 10 bases from J, with 11 bases in between. CDR1 is SQVTM, CDR2 ANQGSEA, per germline. CDR3 nucleotides: TGCAGCGTTGCCGGGGCGGGAGAGCAGTTCTTC. This codes for CSVAGAGEQFF.

The chain carries TRBV5-1 and TRBJ1-1; maybe TRBD1 (6 bases). Per the germline V gene, CDR1 is SGHRS and CDR2 is YFSETQ. The V gene lost 2 bases and the J gene lost 7 bases, with 12 bases spanning the gap. The CDR3 spans 13 residues. The CDR3, as DNA: TGCGCCAGCAGCTTCTCAGGGGTCGGTGAAGCTTTCTTT. Amino acid sequence: CASSFSGVGEAFF.

This clone was seen just once. This rearrangement joins TRBV11-2 to TRBJ1-5, with D unclear. Trimming removed 3 bases at V and 6 bases at J, with 15 bases between. In germline, CDR1 is SGHAT, CDR2 FQNNGV. The CDR3 runs 15 residues. The CDR3 coding sequence is TGTGCCAGCAGCTTCCGGCGATCCGTCACTCAGCCCCAGCATTTT. This translates into CASSFRRSVTQPQHF. Using reference TRBV11-2 and TRBJ1-5 for the parts outside the CDR3, the full variable domain is EAGVAQSPRYKIIEKRQSVAFWCNPISGHATLYWYQQILGQGPKLLIQFQNNGVVDDSQLPKDRFSAERLKGVDSTLKIQPAKLEDSAVYLCASSFRRSVTQPQHFGDGTRLSIL.

There are a few counts of this clone. The gene calls are TRBV5-1 and TRBJ1-5; 8 nucleotides align to TRBD1. V trimming: 0 bases; J trimming: 5 bases; junction bases outside the gene matches: 7. The CDR3 extends over 16 amino acids. Germline loops: CDR1 SGHRS, CDR2 YFSETQ. CDR3 sequence reads: CASSLAPTGGDQPQHF. Here the CDR3 DNA reads TGCGCCAGCAGCTTGGCCCCCACAGGGGGGGATCAGCCCCAGCATTTT.

The chain has TRBV12-3 or TRBV12-4 and TRBJ2-3; D unresolved. The CDR3 runs 12 residues. Trimming stripped 6 bases from V and 0 bases from J, with 4 bases between. CDR3: CASSISTDTQYF. CDR3 DNA sequence: TGTGCCAGCAGCATTAGCACAGATACGCAGTATTTT.

The gene calls are TRBV4-3 and TRBJ2-6; no definite D call. Germline loops: CDR1 LGHNA, CDR2 YSLEER. The CDR3 contains 15 residues. V was clipped by 4 bases and J by 0 bases, with 7 bases between them. In nucleotides, the CDR3 is TGCGCCAGCAGCCCCTACCACTCTGGGGCCAACGTCCTGACTTTC. This codes for CASSPYHSGANVLTF.

The CDR3 DNA follows: TGTGCCAGCAGTGAAAGTAGCGGGGGGGCCAATGAGCAGTTCTTC. As protein: CASSESSGGANEQFF. The chain is built from TRBV2 and TRBJ2-1, with 11 bases lining up with TRBD2. The CDR3 is 15 residues long. V trimming: 2 bases; J trimming: 6 bases; junction bases outside the gene matches: 3. From germline, CDR1 is SNHLY and CDR2 FYNNEI. Supplemented by reference TRBV2 and TRBJ2-1, the full variable domain reads EPEVTQTPSHQVTQMGQEVILRCVPISNHLYFYWYRQILGQKVEFLVSFYNNEISEKSEIFDDQFSVERPDGSNFTLKIRSTKLEDSAMYFCASSESSGGANEQFFGPGTRLTVL.